The 30 T cell receptor beta chains reported below all come from one sample, sequenced in a study of T cells in Graves' hyperthyroidism and ophthalmopathy. TCR beta CDR3 region amplification was performed from RNA transcripts. When the TCR CDR3 underwent first-round RT-PCR, the HTBI primer set was used. TCRdb re-derived calls from the multiplex PCR reads in MiXCR, one entry per CDR3 protein. The sample holds hundreds of thousands of distinct CDR3 sequences, less than 15% seen once. Sequencing used blood. These receptors were obtained from a woman between 18 and 29 years old with Graves' hyperthyroidism.

This clonotype was observed at least ten times. V and J are TRBV6-1 and TRBJ1-1, with D possibly being TRBD1 (5 bases). Germline CDR1 and CDR2: MNHNS and SASEGT. This CDR3 has 14 amino acids. Trimming left V 4 bases short and J 6 bases short, with 15 bases between. For the CDR3, the DNA is TGTGCCAGCAGTGCCGGGGCGGTGGTGGCTGAAGCTTTCTTT. Amino acid sequence: CASSAGAVVAEAFF.

In this sample, this clonotype turned up many times. The chain links TRBV18 to TRBJ2-7, with TRBD2 identical over 14 bases. CDR1 and CDR2 (germline): KGHSH, LQKENI. The CDR3 contains 16 residues. Losses at the gene ends were 2 bases for V and 2 bases for J; bases not matched to a gene: 2. The CDR3 protein is CASSPGTSGRPYEQYF. The CDR3 DNA follows: TGTGCCAGCTCACCAGGGACTAGCGGGAGACCCTACGAGCAGTACTTC.

This chain uses TRBV30 with TRBJ1-6; no reliable D call. The CDR3 covers 16 residues. V gave up 1 base and J gave up 8 bases, with 18 bases separating them. Looked up from germline, CDR1 is GTSNPN and CDR2 is SVGIG (reference sequence). The CDR3 DNA sequence: TGTGCCTGGAGTGACCCCCACAATCCTCCAGATTCACCCCTCCACTTT. Its translation is CAWSDPHNPPDSPLHF.

Details on this clonotype: This may be a read error: a much more frequent sequence differs by one nucleotide. The V gene is TRBV20-1, the J gene TRBJ2-7, with a weak D call TRBD2 (6 bases). Germline CDR1 DFQATT, CDR2 SNEGSKA (reference sequence). CDR3 length: 14 amino acids. The CDR3 loop reads CSAGDPRGFHEQYF. CDR3 in DNA: TGCAGTGCTGGAGATCCGCGGGGCTTCCACGAGCAGTACTTC.

A few counts support this clonotype. V gene TRBV3-1 combines with J gene TRBJ2-7; D possibly corresponds to TRBD2 (6 bases). The CDR3 consists of 12 residues. The V and J ends lost 8 bases and 2 bases respectively, with 10 bases between them. Germline V gene lookup returns CDR1 LGHDT and CDR2 YNNKEL (reference sequence). The chain's CDR3 is CASGGSPYEQYF. CDR3 coding DNA: TGTGCCAGCGGGGGGTCCCCCTACGAGCAGTACTTC.

The chain combines TRBV29-1 with TRBJ1-2; tentative D call: TRBD1 (6 bases). CDR3 length equals 14 residues. In germline, CDR1 is SQVTM, CDR2 ANQGSEA. Trimming pared 3 bases from V and 0 bases from J, leaving 11 bases between. CDR3 bases: TGCAGCGTTGAGGACAGACGTTCTAACTATGGCTACACCTTC. Translated: CSVEDRRSNYGYTF.

The chain joins TRBV18 to TRBJ1-2; D possibly corresponds to TRBD1 (6 bases). Per germline, CDR1 KGHSH and CDR2 LQKENI. The V and J ends lost 2 bases and 6 bases respectively, with 19 bases between them. The CDR3 length is 16 residues. The CDR3 nucleotides read TGTGCCAGCTCACCAATCGCTACCGGGACATCCGATGGCTACACCTTC. Encoded protein: CASSPIATGTSDGYTF.

The table lists this clonotype with many counts. This chain joins TRBV5-1 and TRBJ2-3; D unresolved. This CDR3 is built from 14 residues. Trimming left V 1 base short and J 5 bases short, with 11 bases between. CDR1 SGHRS and CDR2 YFSETQ come from the germline V gene. The CDR3 DNA reads TGCGCCAGCAGCTTGCCTGTTAGTGAAGATACGCAGTATTTT. Residues: CASSLPVSEDTQYF. Using reference TRBV5-1 and TRBJ2-3 for the parts outside the CDR3, the full variable domain is KAGVTQTPRYLIKTRGQQVTLSCSPISGHRSVSWYQQTPGQGLQFLFEYFSETQRNKGNFPGRFSGRQFSNSRSEMNVSTLELGDSALYLCASSLPVSEDTQYFGPGTRLTVL.

This clonotype turned up a few times. The genes are TRBV5-5 and TRBJ1-2, with D perhaps TRBD1 (5 bases). This CDR3 comprises 15 residues. The germline V gene has CDR1 SGHKS and CDR2 YYEKEE (reference sequence). V lost 4 bases and J lost 0, with 13 bases in between. The CDR3 reads CASSTPGRPNYGYTF. The CDR3 DNA reads TGTGCCAGCAGCACCCCGGGACGGCCTAACTATGGCTACACCTTC.

Concerning this clonotype: This is likely a read error, given that the CDR3 carries no conserved phenylalanine or tryptophan at its end. J is TRBJ2-4 and V is TRBV7-9; 10 positions agree with TRBD2. V was pared by 5 bases and J by 4 bases, with 2 bases of the junction left unmatched. This CDR3 is built from 14 residues. Germline values: CDR1 SEHNR, CDR2 FQNEAQ (reference sequence). This chain's CDR3 is CASSNSGGKNIQYL. CDR3 coding DNA: TGTGCCAGCAGCAATAGCGGGGGGAAAAACATTCAGTACCTC.

This clonotype was seen more than once but under ten times. This rearrangement joins TRBV6-2 or TRBV6-3 to TRBJ2-7; 9 bases align to TRBD1. CDR3 length equals 19 residues. CDR1 is MNHEY, CDR2 SVGEGT, per germline. The ends lost 4 bases at V and 0 bases at J; junction bases unmatched: 16. CDR3 amino acids: CASSFPGWDREFDSYEQYF. CDR3 DNA sequence: TGTGCCAGCAGTTTCCCCGGATGGGACAGGGAATTCGACTCCTACGAGCAGTACTTC.

This clonotype was counted between two and nine times. The chain employs TRBV20-1 and TRBJ2-7; tentatively, D is TRBD1 (5 bases). Between the trimmed V and J ends, which lost 0 bases and 7 bases, there was a span of 10 bases. Looked up from germline, CDR1 is DFQATT and CDR2 is SNEGSKA (reference sequence). This CDR3 has 12 residues. In nucleotides, the CDR3 is TGCAGTGCTAGAGAAGGGGCTCGGGAGCAGTACTTC. This translates into CSAREGAREQYF.

This clonotype came up a few times. This chain links TRBV28 with TRBJ2-6; D ambiguous. V lost 4 bases and J lost 0, with 10 bases in between. The CDR3 covers 16 residues. Germline-derived CDR1 and CDR2 are MDHEN and SYDVKM. The CDR3 nucleotides read TGTGCCAGCAGTTGGCCAGGCCGCTCTGGGGCCAACGTCCTGACTTTC. It translates to CASSWPGRSGANVLTF.

This clonotype was counted only a few times. The rearrangement uses TRBV12-3 or TRBV12-4 and TRBJ2-7; weak D call: TRBD2 (5 bases). This CDR3 contains 18 residues. V lost 3 bases to trimming and J lost 0 bases, with 21 bases between them. The CDR3 reads CASSFTALSRRSSYEQYF. The CDR3 bases are TGTGCCAGCAGTTTTACCGCATTGTCCAGGAGGAGCTCCTACGAGCAGTACTTC.

This clonotype occurred many times. The chain employs TRBV2 and TRBJ1-1, with 7 bases that match TRBD1. V lost 0 bases and J lost 2; bases outside the gene matches: 24. Germline CDR1 SNHLY, CDR2 FYNNEI. This CDR3 comprises 22 residues. CDR3 nucleotides: TGTGCCAGCAGTGAAGCGCTTCTAGGTTTAAGGGACAGAGATAGAAGAAACACTGAAGCTTTCTTT. It translates to CASSEALLGLRDRDRRNTEAFF.

The CDR3 DNA reads TGTGCCAGCATAAGTGATAGTTACAGGGGGTCGACCTACGAGCAGTACTTC. Its protein product is CASISDSYRGSTYEQYF. The chain recombines TRBV7-9 with TRBJ2-7, with 8 bases that match TRBD1. Germline assignment: CDR1 SEHNR and CDR2 FQNEAQ (reference sequence). The trim removed 7 bases at V and 2 bases at J, leaving 16 bases unmatched. The CDR3 has 17 residues. Complete variable domain (other parts from reference TRBV7-9 and TRBJ2-7): DTGVSQNPRHKITKRGQNVTFRCDPISEHNRLYWYRQTLGQGPEFLTYFQNEAQLEKSRLLSDRFSAERPKGSFSTLEIQRTEQGDSAMYLCASISDSYRGSTYEQYFGPGTRLTVT.

Concerning this clonotype itself: A much larger clone sits a single nucleotide away, making a read error possible. V usage is TRBV5-5 and J usage is TRBJ1-1, with D unresolved. The length of the CDR3 is 11 residues. CDR1 is SGHKS and CDR2 is YYEKEE in the germline V gene (reference sequence). V dropped 2 bases and J dropped 4 bases, with 3 bases sitting between them. The CDR3 DNA is TGTGCCAGCAGCTTTTTCACTGAAGCTTTCTTT. This encodes CASSFFTEAFF. Filled out from reference TRBV5-5 and TRBJ1-1, the complete variable domain reads DAGVTQSPTHLIKTRGQQVTLRCSPISGHKSVSWYQQVLGQGPQFIFQYYEKEERGRGNFPDRFSARQFPNYSSELNVNALLLGDSALYLCASSFFTEAFFGQGTRLTVV.

This clonotype was seen only a few times. V is TRBV27 and J is TRBJ2-3, with a possible D match to TRBD2 (5 bases). Between the trimmed V and J ends, which lost 3 bases and 4 bases, there was a span of 11 bases. The CDR3 is 14 amino acids. Looked up from germline, CDR1 is MNHEY and CDR2 is SMNVEV (reference sequence). The CDR3 sequence is CASSFGVYADTQYF. CDR3 sequence (DNA): TGTGCCAGCAGTTTCGGGGTGTACGCAGATACGCAGTATTTT.

There are many counts of this clonotype. This chain joins TRBV12-3 or TRBV12-4 and TRBJ2-3; D is unclear. Trimming removed 6 bases at V and 2 bases at J, with 24 bases between. This CDR3 has 18 amino acids. The CDR3 protein is CASSPPWRMQTFTDTQYF. CDR3 nucleotide sequence: TGTGCCAGCAGCCCTCCGTGGCGGATGCAGACGTTCACAGATACGCAGTATTTT.

This clonotype was seen a handful of times. This chain links TRBV12-5 with TRBJ2-1; no clear D gene. Germline CDR1 is LGHNT and CDR2 is FRNRAP. The CDR3 is made up of 15 amino acids. V lost 1 base and J lost 0, with 7 bases in between. In nucleotides, the CDR3 is TGTGCTAGTGGTTTGGGGCAAGGCTCCTACAATGAGCAGTTCTTC. It specifies CASGLGQGSYNEQFF.

This clonotype was recorded many times. The V gene is TRBV6-1, the J gene TRBJ2-3; 10 nucleotides match TRBD2. The V gene end was trimmed by 5 bases and the J gene end by 2 bases; junction bases not matched to a gene: 10. The germline gives CDR1 MNHNS, CDR2 SASEGT. This CDR3 comprises 17 residues. This CDR3 reads CASSPTGSGRATDTQYF. DNA for the CDR3: TGTGCCAGCAGTCCTACCGGAAGCGGGAGGGCCACAGATACGCAGTATTTT.

Regarding this clonotype: This may arise from a read error, as a much more abundant clone is one base away. The chain joins TRBV30 to TRBJ2-7; unclear D gene. The CDR3 extends over 12 amino acids. CDR1 is GTSNPN and CDR2 is SVGIG in the germline V gene (reference sequence). Between the trimmed V and J ends, which lost 0 bases and 5 bases, there was a span of 8 bases. The CDR3 protein is CAWSVDAHEQYF. The CDR3 DNA is TGTGCCTGGAGTGTAGATGCCCACGAGCAGTACTTC.

There are many counts of this clonotype. The chain couples TRBV12-3 or TRBV12-4 to TRBJ1-5; D not certain. This CDR3 is 14 amino acids long. Trimming cost V 5 bases and J 6 bases, with 14 bases left between them. The CDR3 protein is CASSRGQDSQPQHF. The CDR3 region has the DNA TGTGCCAGCAGTCGTGGGCAGGATAGTCAGCCCCAGCATTTT.

This clonotype has ten or more counts. The chain has TRBV11-2 and TRBJ1-1; a possible D gene is TRBD1 (6 bases). The V gene lost 1 base and the J gene lost 2 bases, with 11 bases spanning the gap. Germline CDR1 reads SGHAT; CDR2 reads FQNNGV. The CDR3 spans 15 residues. The CDR3 loop reads CASSLAGHLNTEAFF. The CDR3 region has the DNA TGTGCCAGCAGCTTAGCGGGACACCTCAACACTGAAGCTTTCTTT.

This clonotype appeared many times. The rearrangement uses TRBV20-1 and TRBJ2-7; 8 nucleotides line up with TRBD1. The CDR3 contains 15 residues. J was trimmed by 3 bases and V by 3 bases; bases with no gene match: 10. Germline-derived CDR1 and CDR2 are DFQATT and SNEGSKA (reference sequence). The chain's CDR3 is CSASPDRESYYEQYF. The CDR3 nucleotides are TGCAGTGCTAGCCCGGACAGGGAAAGTTACTACGAGCAGTACTTC.

The CDR3, as DNA: TGTGCCAGCAGAATACTACAGGGTTACGAGCAGTACTTC. Translating it yields CASRILQGYEQYF. The rearrangement links TRBV27 to TRBJ2-7, with D perhaps matching TRBD1 (6 bases). V lost 6 bases and J 4 bases, leaving 13 bases between the germline ends. The CDR3 runs 13 residues. CDR1 and CDR2 (germline): MNHEY, SMNVEV (reference sequence).

This clonotype was counted many times. The chain joins TRBV7-3 to TRBJ2-1; no firm D call. The CDR3 loop spans 15 amino acids. The V end was cut by 2 bases, the J end by 4 bases, with 12 bases between. Germline lookup yields CDR1 SGHTA and CDR2 FQGTGA. The CDR3 DNA reads as TGTGCCAGCAGCTTAGGTCCCGGTGGGTACAATGAGCAGTTCTTC. Residues: CASSLGPGGYNEQFF.

Ten or more counts support this clonotype. CDR3 nucleotides: TGTGCCAGCAGCGTAGGGGGGACCTATCAGCCCCAGCATTTT. Amino acids: CASSVGGTYQPQHF. The chain recombines TRBV9 with TRBJ1-5, with a tentative D call TRBD1 (5 bases). Trimming shortened V by 0 bases and J by 5 bases, and 9 bases separated the two germline ends. Germline V gene lookup returns CDR1 SGDLS and CDR2 YYNGEE. The CDR3 is 14 amino acids. Filled out from reference TRBV9 and TRBJ1-5, the complete variable domain reads DSGVTQTPKHLITATGQRVTLRCSPRSGDLSVYWYQQSLDQGLQFLIQYYNGEERAKGNILERFSAQQFPDLHSELNLSSLELGDSALYFCASSVGGTYQPQHFGDGTRLSIL.

This clonotype was seen a few times. This chain joins TRBV4-3 and TRBJ2-5; D perhaps matches TRBD1 (5 bases). CDR1 is LGHNA and CDR2 is YSLEER in the germline V gene. The germline V and J ends were trimmed by 0 bases and 4 bases, with 12 bases remaining between them. The CDR3 has 15 residues. The CDR3 region is CASSQDGAGLETQYF. The CDR3, as DNA: TGCGCCAGCAGCCAAGATGGGGCAGGGTTAGAGACCCAGTACTTC.

The rearrangement links TRBV28 to TRBJ2-3, with a possible D match to TRBD2 (6 bases). The CDR3 covers 12 residues. The V gene lost 7 bases and the J gene lost 14 bases, with 19 bases spanning the gap. CDR1 and CDR2 (germline): MDHEN, SYDVKM. CDR3 nucleotides: TGTGCCAGCACTTCTGCCGGGACTCCGACGTATTTT. This gives the protein CASTSAGTPTYF.